The T cell receptor beta chain under discussion was sequenced for a study of blood T cell repertoires in COVID-19. Germline CDR1 reads KGHSH; CDR2 reads LQKENI. V was clipped by 0 bases and J by 1 base, with 9 bases between them. The CDR3 consists of 15 residues. TCRdb keeps only in-frame clones here, not all; method: immunoSEQ multiplex PCR. The sample holds about 230,000 clones; approximately 80% are singletons and the top ten take around 2.4%. What was sequenced was peripheral blood. The sequence derives from a man aged 35-49 years who had recovered from COVID-19. This chain joins TRBV18 and TRBJ1-1; D unclear. The CDR3 nucleotides read TGTGCCAGCTCACCACCAACCGGGAAGAACACTGAAGCTTTCTTT. Translation gives CASSPPTGKNTEAFF.